This entry concerns a single TCR beta chain. No antigen is known for it. The sample is drawn from a study of cytomegalovirus exposure and HLA in healthy donors. Study results and caveats: In a later analysis, most CMV-associated TCR beta chains appeared HLA-restricted. In an earlier analysis, productive rearrangement rates for most beta V segments clustered near 87% or 30%. Presence/absence analyses took donor sequencing depth as roughly uniform.

The PCR made use of 60 Vbeta and 13 Jbeta primers. Profiled with immunoSEQ multiplex PCR; TCRdb holds only in-frame clones, not every one. The table has 120,000 to 150,000 clones, around 70% seen once. What was sequenced was PBMCs. This clonotype was obtained from a man aged 35-49 years in good health and CMV-seronegative.

CDR3 sequence reads: CSVWTSGVYEQYF. The CDR3 DNA reads TGCAGCGTTTGGACTAGCGGAGTTTACGAGCAGTACTTC. V is TRBV29-1 and J is TRBJ2-7; 10 bases are shared with TRBD2. The CDR3 has 13 amino acids. Germline trimming cut 5 bases from V and 4 bases from J; bases unmatched to any gene: 5. From germline, CDR1 is SQVTM and CDR2 ANQGSEA.